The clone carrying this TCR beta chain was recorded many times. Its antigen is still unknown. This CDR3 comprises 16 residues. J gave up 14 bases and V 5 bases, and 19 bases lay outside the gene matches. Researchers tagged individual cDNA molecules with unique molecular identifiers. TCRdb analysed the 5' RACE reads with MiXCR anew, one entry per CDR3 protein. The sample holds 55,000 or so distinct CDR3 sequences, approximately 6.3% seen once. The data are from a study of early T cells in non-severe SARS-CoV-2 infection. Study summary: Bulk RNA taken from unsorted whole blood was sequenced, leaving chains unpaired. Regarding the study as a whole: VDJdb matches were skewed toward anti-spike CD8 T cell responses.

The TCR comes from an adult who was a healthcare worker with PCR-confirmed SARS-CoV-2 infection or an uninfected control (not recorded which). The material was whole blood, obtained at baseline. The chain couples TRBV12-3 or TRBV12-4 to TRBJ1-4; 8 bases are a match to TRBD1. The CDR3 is CASSPTPLTGDLGLFF. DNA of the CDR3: TGTGCCAGCAGTCCGACCCCTCTGACAGGGGACCTCGGGCTGTTTTTT.